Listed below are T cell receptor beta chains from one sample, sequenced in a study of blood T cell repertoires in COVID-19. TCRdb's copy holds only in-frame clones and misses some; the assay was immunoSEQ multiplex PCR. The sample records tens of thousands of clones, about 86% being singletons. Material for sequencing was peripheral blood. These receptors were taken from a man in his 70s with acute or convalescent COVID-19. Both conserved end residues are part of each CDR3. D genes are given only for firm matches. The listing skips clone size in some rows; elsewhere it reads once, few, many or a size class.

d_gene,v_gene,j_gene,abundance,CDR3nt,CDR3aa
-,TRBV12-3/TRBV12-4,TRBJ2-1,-,TGTGCCAGCAGTTATGGGAGGTACCGTCAGTTCTTC,CASSYGRYRQFF
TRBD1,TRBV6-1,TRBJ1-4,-,TGTGCCAGCAGTGTACAGGGGGCCCGGCCTAATGAAAAACTGTTTTTT,CASSVQGARPNEKLFF
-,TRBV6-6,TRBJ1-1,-,TGTGCCATACAATGGAACACTGAAGCTTTCTTT,CAIQWNTEAFF
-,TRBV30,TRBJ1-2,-,TGTGCCTGGAGCCAGGCTTTTGCCTATGGCTACACCTTC,CAWSQAFAYGYTF
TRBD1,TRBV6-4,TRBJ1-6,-,TGTGCCAGCAGTACTGACAGGGGCGATAATTCACCCCTCCACTTT,CASSTDRGDNSPLHF
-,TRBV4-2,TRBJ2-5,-,TGTGCCAGCAGCCCGGGGAAAGAGACCCAGTACTTC,CASSPGKETQYF
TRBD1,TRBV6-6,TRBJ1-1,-,TGTGCCAGCATTTTCTTCTCCGGGACAGGGGCTGAAGCTTTCTTT,CASIFFSGTGAEAFF
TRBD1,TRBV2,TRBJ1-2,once,TGTGCCAGCAGTGAATGGGGCCCCGGGACAGACTATGGCTACACCTTC,CASSEWGPGTDYGYTF
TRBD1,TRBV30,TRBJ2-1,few,TGTGCCTGGGACAGGGGGTCCTACAATGAGCAGTTCTTC,CAWDRGSYNEQFF
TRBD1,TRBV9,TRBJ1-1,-,TGTGCCAGCAGCGGGACAGGATTTAACACTGAAGCTTTCTTT,CASSGTGFNTEAFF
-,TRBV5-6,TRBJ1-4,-,TGTGCCAGCAGCTTCTTGTCAGCAACTAATGAAAAACTGTTTTTT,CASSFLSATNEKLFF
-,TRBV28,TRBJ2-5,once,TGTGCCAGCAGGGAAAGGGGCATTTGGGAGACCCAGTACTTC,CASRERGIWETQYF